This T cell receptor (beta chain) was obtained from a study of blood T cell repertoires in COVID-19. Whole-study context: PBMCs, B-cell-depleted T cells, or T cells were the source of the cDNA or gDNA that made up the material.

Sequenced by immunoSEQ multiplex PCR; TCRdb stores in-frame clones only, minus some. This sample has some 96,000 clones, with roughly 87% found just once. CDR3 size: 18 residues. V trimming: 3 bases; J trimming: 4 bases; junction bases outside the gene matches: 11. CDR1 is KGHSH, CDR2 LQKENI, per germline. The clonotype was recovered from a young man in a cohort sampled during active COVID-19. The sequenced sample consisted of peripheral blood. V gene TRBV18 combines with J gene TRBJ2-1, with TRBD2 identical over 11 bases. The CDR3 sequence is CASSPTFLAGGPYNEQFF. CDR3 sequence (DNA): TGTGCCAGCTCACCGACATTCTTAGCGGGGGGGCCTTACAATGAGCAGTTCTTC.